The entry that follows covers one T cell receptor beta chain sequence. This record comes from a study of blood T cell repertoires in COVID-19. Study-level information: Material from acute and convalescent COVID-19 was sourced from the United States, Italy and Spain.

Seattle researchers signed up patients amid active infection and tracked them longitudinally. Authors' methods: Nucleated cell counts were estimated from reference gene primer amplification. The assay was immunoSEQ multiplex PCR, and TCRdb's table has in-frame clones only and misses some. Clone size and V and J calls were adopted from that table, with D and trimming inferred from the DNA. The sample lists about 300,000 clones, over 80% seen once, with over 5.5% in the top ten. The germline CDR1 and CDR2 sequences are SGHTA and FQGNSA. V was clipped by 8 bases and J by 4 bases; unmatched bases: 10. The CDR3 runs to 15 residues.

The clonotype comes from a woman in her 50s with COVID-19, enrolled during active disease. This chain links TRBV7-2 with TRBJ2-5, with 10 bases fitting TRBD2. The sample comprised peripheral blood. The CDR3 bases are TGTGCCAGCTCTTTAGCGGGAGGAAAATTAGAGACCCAGTACTTC. Protein product: CASSLAGGKLETQYF.